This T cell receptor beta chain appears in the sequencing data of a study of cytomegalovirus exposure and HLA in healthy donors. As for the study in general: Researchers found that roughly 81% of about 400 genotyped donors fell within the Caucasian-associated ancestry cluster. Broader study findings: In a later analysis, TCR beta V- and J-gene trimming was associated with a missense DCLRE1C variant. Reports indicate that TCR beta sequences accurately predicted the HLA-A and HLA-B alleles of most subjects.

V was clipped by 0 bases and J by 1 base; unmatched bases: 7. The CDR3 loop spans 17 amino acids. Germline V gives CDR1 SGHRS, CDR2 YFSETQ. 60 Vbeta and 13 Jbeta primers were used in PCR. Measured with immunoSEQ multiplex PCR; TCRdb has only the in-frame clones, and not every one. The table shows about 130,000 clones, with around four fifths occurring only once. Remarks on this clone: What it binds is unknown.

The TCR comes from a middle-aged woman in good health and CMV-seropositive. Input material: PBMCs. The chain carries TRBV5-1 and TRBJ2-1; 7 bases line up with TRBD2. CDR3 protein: CASSLALRGTSYNEQFF. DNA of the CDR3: TGCGCCAGCAGCTTGGCGTTGCGGGGGACTTCCTACAATGAGCAGTTCTTC.